A selection of T cell receptor beta chains follows, all from one sample in a study of T cells in Graves' hyperthyroidism and ophthalmopathy. A single record per CDR3 protein comes from TCRdb applying MiXCR to the multiplex PCR reads. The sample lists about 300,000 distinct CDR3 sequences; about 19% were seen once. What was sequenced was blood. These receptors were taken from a man aged 50 or older with Graves' ophthalmopathy. Each CDR3 is given with its conserved first and last residue. D genes are given only for firm matches. The size entry is marked missing in some rows and otherwise reads once, few, many or a size class.

d_gene,v_gene,abundance,j_gene,CDR3nt,CDR3aa
.,TRBV7-2,few,TRBJ1-2,TGTGCCAGCAGCTTAGCCGTGGAGTACACCTTC,CASSLAVEYTF
.,TRBV18,.,TRBJ2-7,TGTGCCAGCTCACCGGGCCGGGACTTAAGCTACGAGCAGTACTTC,CASSPGRDLSYEQYF
.,TRBV20-1,.,TRBJ2-1,TGCAGTGCTAGAGGAGTCGACGGCGGAGGGGGATTGAATAACAATGAGCAGTTCTTC,CSARGVDGGGGLNNNEQFF
.,TRBV6-1,once,TRBJ2-7,TGTGCCAGCAGTCCACAGGGAGGGGCCTACGAGCAGTACTTC,CASSPQGGAYEQYF
TRBD2,TRBV7-2,many,TRBJ2-1,TGTGCCAGCAGCTTAGGGGGGGGTTTCTACAATGAGCAGTTCTTC,CASSLGGGFYNEQFF
TRBD1,TRBV4-1,few,TRBJ2-1,TGCGCCAGCAGCCAGTATGGGACAGGCAACAATGAGCAGTTCTTC,CASSQYGTGNNEQFF
.,TRBV15,few,TRBJ2-1,TGTGCCACCAGCAGAGATCTGCGCGCCGAGGGCAATGAGCAGTTCTTC,CATSRDLRAEGNEQFF
.,TRBV16,.,TRBJ1-1,TGTGCCAGCAGCCAAATCGGACCGTCGACGGGTGAAGCTTTCTTT,CASSQIGPSTGEAFF
TRBD1,TRBV2,many,TRBJ2-6,TGTGCCAGCAGGTGGACAGGGTCCGGGGCCAACGTCCTGACTTTC,CASRWTGSGANVLTF
.,TRBV3-1,many,TRBJ2-7,TGTGCCAGCAGCCGAACACAAGTAGCCCCAGAAGGCGAGCAGTACTTC,CASSRTQVAPEGEQYF
.,TRBV12-3/TRBV12-4,few,TRBJ2-5,TGTGCCAGCAGTTTAGACTCAGGGGTAAGAGAGACCCAGTACTTC,CASSLDSGVRETQYF
.,TRBV27,.,TRBJ2-2,TGTGCCAGCAGTTCGGGCGCCGGCACCGGGGAGCTGTTTTTT,CASSSGAGTGELFF
TRBD2,TRBV10-3,.,TRBJ2-7,TGTGCCATCAGTACCGACGGGACTATCTACGAGCAGTACTTC,CAISTDGTIYEQYF
.,TRBV10-1,few,TRBJ1-5,TGCGCCAGCAGGAGAAGCAATCAGCCCCAGCATTTT,CASRRSNQPQHF
TRBD1,TRBV12-3/TRBV12-4,many,TRBJ1-1,TGTGCCAGCAGCCCCCGGACAGGGCACACTGAAGCTTTCTTT,CASSPRTGHTEAFF
.,TRBV27,.,TRBJ1-5,TGTGCCAGCAGTCTGTACCGAGGGGATCAGCCCCAGCATTTT,CASSLYRGDQPQHF
.,TRBV20-1,.,TRBJ1-1,TGCAGTGCTAGTTCCCTTGGACAGAACACTGAAGCTTTCTTT,CSASSLGQNTEAFF
.,TRBV6-2/TRBV6-3,many,TRBJ2-5,TGTGCCAGCAGTTCCTCAGGGCCAGAGACCCAGTACTTC,CASSSSGPETQYF
TRBD2,TRBV7-9,.,TRBJ2-1,TGTGCCAGCAGCCAAGCGGGAAGGGGTGAGCAGTTCTTC,CASSQAGRGEQFF
.,TRBV20-1,many,TRBJ2-1,TGCAGTGCTAGAGAGTACGATTCGAGCTCCTACAATGAGCAGTTCTTC,CSAREYDSSSYNEQFF
.,TRBV7-9,few,TRBJ2-1,TGTGCCAGCAGCGACGGGACAACCGAGGACAATGAGCAGTTCTTC,CASSDGTTEDNEQFF
.,TRBV30,few,TRBJ2-2,TGTGCCTGGGGGGTCCGTGACGGGGAGCTGTTTTTT,CAWGVRDGELFF
.,TRBV5-1,few,TRBJ1-1,TGCGCCAGCAGCTTGGACGGCTATGAAGCTTTCTTT,CASSLDGYEAFF
.,TRBV28,few,TRBJ2-5,TGTGCCAGCAGTTTAGTGGGAGCCCCTGTCGAGACCCAGTACTTC,CASSLVGAPVETQYF
.,TRBV6-2/TRBV6-3,many,TRBJ2-7,TGTGCCAGCAGTTACTCGCCTAAGGGCGAGCAGTACTTC,CASSYSPKGEQYF
.,TRBV14,few,TRBJ1-6,TGTGCCAACCGAGGGATATCCCAGGGGTCCCTCCACTTT,CANRGISQGSLHF
.,TRBV12-3/TRBV12-4,many,TRBJ1-5,TGTGCCAGCAATCTAGGGGGGGCGGGTCAGCCCCAGCATTTT,CASNLGGAGQPQHF
TRBD2,TRBV5-1,.,TRBJ2-1,TGCGCCAGCAGCTTGGTGACTAGCGGGATTGGCGCCTACAATGAGCAGTTCTTC,CASSLVTSGIGAYNEQFF
TRBD1,TRBV11-2,many,TRBJ2-1,TGTGCCAGCAGCTTCGGACAGGGAAGAATGAATGAGCAGTTCTTC,CASSFGQGRMNEQFF
TRBD2,TRBV20-1,many,TRBJ2-1,TGCAGTGCCCAAGTAGCGGGAACCTACAATGAGCAGTTCTTC,CSAQVAGTYNEQFF
TRBD1,TRBV5-1,.,TRBJ2-5,TGCGCCAGCAGCTTGGATGGTCAGGGGGTAGGAGAGACCCAGTACTTC,CASSLDGQGVGETQYF
.,TRBV20-1,few,TRBJ2-7,TGCAGTGCTAGAGATCCCCCCCCTCTCGAGCAGTACTTC,CSARDPPPLEQYF
TRBD2,TRBV19,.,TRBJ2-1,TGTGCCACCGGACTAGCCCCATACAATGAGCAGTTCTTC,CATGLAPYNEQFF
.,TRBV20-1,many,TRBJ2-1,TGCAGTGCTAGTCGAGGCAGTGAGCAGTTCTTC,CSASRGSEQFF
.,TRBV29-1,many,TRBJ2-1,TGCAGCGCCAAATTACCGGATGGGAGGCCCTACAATGAGCAGTTCTTC,CSAKLPDGRPYNEQFF
.,TRBV25-1,.,TRBJ2-2,TGTGCCGTCGGGACATACTCGAACACCGGGGAGCTGTTTTTT,CAVGTYSNTGELFF
TRBD2,TRBV12-3/TRBV12-4,few,TRBJ2-2,TGTGCCAGCAGCCCAAGGACTAGCGGGAGGACTATGGGCGGGGAGCTGTTTTTT,CASSPRTSGRTMGGELFF
TRBD1,TRBV5-5,many,TRBJ2-3,TGTGCCAGCAGCTTCGACAGGGGGATCACAGATACGCAGTATTTT,CASSFDRGITDTQYF
.,TRBV29-1,.,TRBJ1-4,TGCAGCGTTGGGGACACGACTGAAAAACTGTTTTTT,CSVGDTTEKLFF
.,TRBV28,.,TRBJ1-5,TGTGCCAGCACCGGACGAGGGGATCAGCCCCAGCATTTT,CASTGRGDQPQHF
.,TRBV6-1,many,TRBJ2-1,TGTGCCAGCAGCAGTGTCGGACTCGACAATGAGCAGTTCTTC,CASSSVGLDNEQFF
.,TRBV30,many,TRBJ2-7,TGTGCCTGGAGTGTCCAGGGCTACGAGCAGTACTTC,CAWSVQGYEQYF